The 13 T cell receptor beta chains below all came from one sample that was sequenced in a study of blood T cell repertoires in COVID-19. The repertoire was sequenced with immunoSEQ multiplex PCR; TCRdb's copy has only in-frame clones and lacks some. The top ten hold more than 3% of the sample, which has 85,000 to 130,000 clones, 70% to 85% seen once. Sequencing input: peripheral blood. Receptors were obtained from an elderly woman with active or convalescent COVID-19.

The chain has TRBV7-2 and TRBJ1-5; the D is unclear. Germline V gene lookup returns CDR1 SGHTA and CDR2 FQGNSA. Trimming removed 0 bases at V and 2 bases at J, with 8 bases between. The CDR3 spans 15 residues. CDR3 in DNA: TGTGCCAGCAGCTTAGCAATAGCAGGCAATCAGCCCCAGCATTTT. Translated, it gives CASSLAIAGNQPQHF.

The chain recombines TRBV6-6 with TRBJ2-7; no clear D. V lost 6 bases, J lost 3 bases, and 6 bases lay in between. CDR1 and CDR2 (germline): MNHNY, SVGAGI (reference sequence). This CDR3 contains 11 residues. CDR3 coding DNA: TGTGCCAGCAGCTATAACTACGAGCAGTACTTC. Translated: CASSYNYEQYF.

The CDR3 coding sequence is TGTGCCAGCAGCCGCCGACCGTTCAGCGGAGGCACAGATACGCAGTATTTT. Its translation: CASSRRPFSGGTDTQYF. This chain connects TRBV27 to TRBJ2-3, with D tentatively TRBD2 (5 bases). Germline loops: CDR1 MNHEY, CDR2 SMNVEV (reference sequence). Trimming cost V 6 bases and J 1 base, with 20 bases left between them. There are 17 residues in the CDR3.

This clone was seen more than once but under ten times. The chain uses TRBV9 and TRBJ2-2, with 8 nucleotides matching TRBD1. This CDR3 has 14 amino acids. The V and J ends lost 3 bases and 7 bases, in that order; junction bases with no gene match: 5. Germline CDR1 is SGDLS and CDR2 is YYNGEE. This chain's CDR3 is CASSATGGIGELFF. CDR3 in DNA: TGTGCCAGCAGCGCCACAGGGGGGATCGGGGAGCTGTTTTTT. Supplemented by reference TRBV9 and TRBJ2-2, the full variable domain reads DSGVTQTPKHLITATGQRVTLRCSPRSGDLSVYWYQQSLDQGLQFLIQYYNGEERAKGNILERFSAQQFPDLHSELNLSSLELGDSALYFCASSATGGIGELFFGEGSRLTVL.

The chain recombines TRBV19 with TRBJ1-4; perhaps TRBD1 as D (6 bases). This CDR3 has 16 amino acids. Trimming left V 3 bases short and J 4 bases short, with 15 bases between. Germline-derived CDR1 and CDR2 are LNHDA and SQIVND (reference sequence). Here the CDR3 reads CASSIPQTGYNEKLFF. The CDR3 DNA follows: TGTGCCAGTAGTATCCCACAGACAGGTTATAATGAAAAACTGTTTTTT.

This rearrangement joins TRBV20-1 to TRBJ1-5; D gene uncertain. V dropped 3 bases and J dropped 3 bases, with 18 bases sitting between them. There are 16 residues in the CDR3. Germline-derived CDR1 and CDR2 are DFQATT and SNEGSKA (reference sequence). DNA for the CDR3: TGCAGTGCTAGTATAGGCGGGTCGTCGGTCAATCAGCCCCAGCATTTT. Amino acid sequence: CSASIGGSSVNQPQHF.

In DNA form, the CDR3 reads TGTGCCAGCTCACCCTCGACAGGTACAACTGAAGCTTTCTTT. The encoded protein is CASSPSTGTTEAFF. The chain combines TRBV18 with TRBJ1-1; D may be TRBD1 (6 bases). V was cut by 3 bases and J by 5 bases, with 13 bases left in between. The CDR3 runs to 14 residues. The germline gives CDR1 KGHSH, CDR2 LQKENI.

This rearrangement joins TRBV27 to TRBJ2-1; the D gene is possibly TRBD2 (6 bases). Trimming stripped 1 base from V and 0 bases from J, with 13 bases between. Germline CDR1 is MNHEY and CDR2 is SMNVEV (reference sequence). The length of the CDR3 is 17 residues. CDR3 protein: CASSLLSGSSSYNEQFF. The CDR3 coding sequence is TGTGCCAGCAGTTTATTAAGCGGGTCGAGCTCCTACAATGAGCAGTTCTTC.

The V gene is TRBV29-1, the J gene TRBJ2-7; weak D call: TRBD1 (6 bases). The CDR3 runs to 10 residues. Per the germline V gene, CDR1 is SQVTM and CDR2 is ANQGSEA. Trimming took 4 bases from V and 10 from J, leaving 11 bases between them. The CDR3 DNA sequence: TGCAGCGTTGTCGAGACAGGACAGTACTTC. This sequence encodes CSVVETGQYF.

V is TRBV19 and J is TRBJ2-7; the match to TRBD1 covers 12 bases. There are 15 residues in the CDR3. V shed 5 bases and J 7 bases; nucleotides not matched to a gene: 9. Per germline, CDR1 LNHDA and CDR2 SQIVND (reference sequence). CDR3 sequence reads: CASSAPGQGAWEQYF. CDR3 in DNA: TGTGCCAGTAGTGCGCCGGGACAGGGGGCGTGGGAGCAGTACTTC.

This clone was picked up one time. The rearrangement uses TRBV6-6 and TRBJ1-4; D may be TRBD1 (6 bases). V was cut by 4 bases and J by 3 bases, with 12 bases left in between. The germline CDR1 and CDR2 sequences are MNHNY and SVGAGI (reference sequence). The CDR3 loop spans 15 amino acids. CDR3 bases: TGTGCCAGCAGTTCTCCGACAGGTCCTAATGAAAAACTGTTTTTT. The encoded protein is CASSSPTGPNEKLFF.

V and J are TRBV9 and TRBJ2-5; 9 positions match TRBD1. Germline V CDR1 and CDR2: SGDLS, YYNGEE. This CDR3 has 16 residues. V lost 3 bases to trimming and J lost 1 base; unmatched junction nucleotides: 7. The CDR3 DNA reads as TGTGCCAGCAGCGGCACTGGACAGGGGCGCCAAGAGACCCAGTACTTC. Its protein is CASSGTGQGRQETQYF.

This clone showed up just a few times. This chain joins TRBV6-6 and TRBJ2-5, with 8 bases aligning to TRBD2. CDR1 is MNHNY, CDR2 SVGAGI, per germline (reference sequence). V was clipped by 2 bases and J by 0 bases; unmatched bases: 2. The CDR3 consists of 15 residues. The DNA of the CDR3 is TGTGCCAGCAGTTACCGGACTAGCAACCAAGAGACCCAGTACTTC. Translated, it gives CASSYRTSNQETQYF.